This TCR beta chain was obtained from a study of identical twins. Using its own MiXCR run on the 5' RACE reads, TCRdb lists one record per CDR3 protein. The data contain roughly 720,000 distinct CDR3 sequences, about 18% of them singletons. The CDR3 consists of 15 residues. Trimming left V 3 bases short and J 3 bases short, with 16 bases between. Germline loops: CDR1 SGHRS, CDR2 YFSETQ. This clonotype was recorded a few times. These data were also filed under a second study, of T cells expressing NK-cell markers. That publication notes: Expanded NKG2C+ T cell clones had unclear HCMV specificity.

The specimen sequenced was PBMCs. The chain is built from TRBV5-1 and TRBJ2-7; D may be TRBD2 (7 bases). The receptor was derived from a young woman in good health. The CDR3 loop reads CASSSRGGQFYEQYF. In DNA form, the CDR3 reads TGCGCCAGCAGCTCGAGGGGGGGTCAATTCTACGAGCAGTACTTC.